The present entry profiles one TCR beta chain with its context. Its antigen is unknown. The CDR3 consists of 13 residues. V gave up 5 bases and J gave up 7 bases; unmatched junction bases: 7. Germline V lookup: CDR1 MNHNS, CDR2 SASEGT. Time point here: baseline pretreatment blood. Treatment meaning: 15 Gy SBRT to primary tumor, nephrectomy 4 weeks later. Data came from immunoSEQ multiplex PCR; TCRdb stores just in-frame clones and leaves some out. The data show around 140,000 clones, with approximately 82% seen just once and around a quarter held by the top ten. The source of the sample is a study of radiation and T cells in renal cell carcinoma. At the level of the study: Nephrectomy followed 15 Gy stereotactic body radiation by 4 weeks. Study findings and constraints: Top tumor clonotypes rose in blood 2 weeks post-radiation, then contracted.

The rearrangement joins TRBV6-1 to TRBJ1-2; 7 nucleotides match TRBD1. This sample comprised blood, obtained from a patient whose treatment included radiotherapy and nephrectomy. The TCR sequence derives from a woman aged 45-65 years with renal cell carcinoma. Here the CDR3 reads CASSLTGVAGYTF. CDR3 coding DNA: TGTGCCAGCAGTTTAACAGGGGTTGCTGGCTACACCTTC.